The TCR beta chain described here comes from a study of shared clonotypes between healthy human individuals (dated by TCRdb to between 2020 and 2021). Regarding the research as a whole: The cohort included three men and two women between 18 and 49 years of age. For each donor, CD4 naive and CD4 memory were each run on three plates, CD8 naive on two plates, and CD8 memory on one plate. To estimate repertoire size and how much clonotypes are shared between individuals, the study performed deep sequencing of blood TCR repertoires from a few healthy adults. Different laboratories and diverse techniques were used to prepare libraries and sequence TCR repertoires, to increase sequencing depth and limit assay-specific biases. Each donor's leukapheresis produced roughly between roughly 0.9 and 9 billion PBMCs.

The research as a whole found: Clonotypes shared by all four sorted-subset donors showed higher generation probabilities than non-shared clonotypes. Only blood was sampled, and tissue TCR repertoires likely differ from those in blood. Incomplete sequencing was indicated by rarefaction of sorted-subset datasets, despite the large sequencing depth. Pairwise subsampling led to the expectation that sequencing depth would affect the degree of clonotype sharing among donors. Naive subsets generally had larger estimated clonotype richness than memory subsets did. Sharing across several donors was observed for around 5% of naive CD4, 3.5% of naive CD8, 2.3% of memory CD4, and around 0.4% of memory CD8 clonotypes. The genetic and exposure-history diversity represented was limited by the small number of donors.

Looking up the germline V gene (reference sequence) yields CDR1 MNHEY and CDR2 SMNVEV. The germline V and J ends show losses of 5 bases and 7 bases respectively, and no gene match explains 9 bases of the junction. From cysteine to phenylalanine, the CDR3 is 15 amino acids long. Only the CDR3 part of the read is kept: 45 bases, read in frame from the first base. TCR CDR3 regions were amplified from genomic DNA by multiplex PCR using the deep immunoSEQ assay. Extracted genomic DNA from each cell subset was distributed evenly across all wells of several immunoSEQ 96-well plates, and each plate was treated as a replicate. For sorted subsets, each replicate PCR was loaded with approximately 190 ng genomic DNA, equivalent to approximately 33,000 T cell genomes. Purified libraries were measured with a Qubit 3.0 fluorometer, size-checked on a Bioanalyzer 2100, and measured again with the KAPA Library Quantification kit. Every immunoSEQ 96-well plate was sequenced on a separate single-read 150-cycle Illumina NextSeq 550 flow cell. Under the source paper's analysis protocol: The immunoSEQ output contained only junctional sequences without quality scores, so filtering could not match that applied to full-length reads. To assign V/J genes and CDR3, sequences were annotated using PyIR, a Python wrapper for IgBLAST v1.9, with IMGT germline references. Reads with weak V/J assignments (E-value above 1e-6), missing CDR3, stop codons, out-of-frame junctions, or ambiguous translated residues were removed. V3J clonotypes were defined as sequences sharing the same inferred V gene, J gene, and CDR3 amino acid sequence. Percentage overlap between repertoires was computed as shared unique clonotypes divided by the size of the smaller repertoire. Richness of each repertoire was evaluated using RTK rarefaction, the Chao1 estimator, and Recon v2.1 estimates of unobserved clonotypes. For all TCRbeta clonotypes obtained by the gDNA method from a handful of donors, generation probabilities were computed with OLGA. TCRdb's version of the immuneACCESS table is confined to in-frame rearrangements and falls short of the full clone set. An unresolved V gene accounts for under half of the shortfall where checked; the remainder is of unknown origin. The V and J calls and clone size are taken from that table; D and trimming were inferred from the DNA. A total of 2 million to 2.5 million clones appear in this sample, almost 96% of them only once. The top ten constitute 0.1% to 0.15% of the sample.

A note on this clone: Its antigen target is currently unknown. No base quality values were provided; no much bigger clone lies one nucleotide off.

The donors were healthy, HIV-negative adults who had no recently reported acute infections or vaccinations. All donors were Caucasian adults living in Nashville, Tennessee, USA. CD4+ T cells were enriched by magnetic negative selection; naive cells were then positively selected on CD45RA, and the negative fraction formed the memory subset. Blood was collected by leukapheresis, and PBMCs were isolated by Ficoll-Histopaque density gradient centrifugation and then cryopreserved in liquid nitrogen vapor phase. Purity and quantity of every magnetically sorted T cell population were checked by analytical flow cytometry. Each sorted fraction had its genomic DNA isolated and then quantified by UV absorbance on a Nanodrop 2000c.

The TCR was taken from a man between 18 and 29 years old in good health. Sequencing was done on a sample of naive CD4+ T cells sorted from blood. The cell subset or site label on this specimen signifies: CD45RA+ positively selected. Rearrangement joined TRBV27 to TRBJ1-2; TRBD1 agrees with 11 junctional bases. The DNA is TGTGCCAGCAGTCCTAGGACAGGGGGCGGAGCTGGCTACACCTTC. It is translated as CASSPRTGGGAGYTF.